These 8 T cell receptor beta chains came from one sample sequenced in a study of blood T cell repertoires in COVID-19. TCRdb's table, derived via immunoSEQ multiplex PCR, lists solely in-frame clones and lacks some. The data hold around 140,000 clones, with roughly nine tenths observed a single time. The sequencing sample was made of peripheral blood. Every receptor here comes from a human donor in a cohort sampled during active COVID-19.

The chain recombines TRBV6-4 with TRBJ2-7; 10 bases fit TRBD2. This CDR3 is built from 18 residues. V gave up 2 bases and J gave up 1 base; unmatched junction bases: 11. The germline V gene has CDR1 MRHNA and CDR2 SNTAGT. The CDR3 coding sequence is TGTGCCAGCAGTGACCCAGATTTAGCGGGGGGAAGATCCTACGAGCAGTACTTC. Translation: CASSDPDLAGGRSYEQYF.

This CDR3 reads CASIESPSRTDTQYF. In DNA, the CDR3 is TGTGCCAGCATCGAAAGCCCATCCCGCACAGATACGCAGTATTTT. V usage is TRBV11-1 and J usage is TRBJ2-3; D remains ambiguous. Germline V gene sequence: CDR1 SGHAT, CDR2 FQDESV (reference sequence). Trimming took off 7 bases at V and 1 base at J, with 15 bases between the two ends. The CDR3 consists of 15 residues. The variable domain in full, completed from reference TRBV11-1 and TRBJ2-3, reads EAEVAQSPRYKITEKSQAVAFWCDPISGHATLYWYRQILGQGPELLVQFQDESVVDDSQLPKDRFSAERLKGVDSTLKIQPAELGDSAMYLCASIESPSRTDTQYFGPGTRLTVL.

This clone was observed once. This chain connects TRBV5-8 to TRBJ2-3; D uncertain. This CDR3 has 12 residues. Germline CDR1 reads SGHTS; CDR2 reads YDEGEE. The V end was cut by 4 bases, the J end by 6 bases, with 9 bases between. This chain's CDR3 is CASSLAADTQYF. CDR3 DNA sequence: TGTGCCAGCAGCCTCGCTGCGGATACGCAGTATTTT.

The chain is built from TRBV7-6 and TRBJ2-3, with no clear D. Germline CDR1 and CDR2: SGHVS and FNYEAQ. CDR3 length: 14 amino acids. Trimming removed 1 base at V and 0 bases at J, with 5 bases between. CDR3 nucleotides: TGTGCCAGCAGCTTAGACATTAGCACAGATACGCAGTATTTT. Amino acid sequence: CASSLDISTDTQYF.

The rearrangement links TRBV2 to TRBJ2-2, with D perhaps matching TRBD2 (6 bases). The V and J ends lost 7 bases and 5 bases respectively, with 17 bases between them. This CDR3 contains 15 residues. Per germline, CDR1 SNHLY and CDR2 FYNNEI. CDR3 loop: CASTQRLVRTGELFF. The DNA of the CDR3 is TGTGCCAGCACTCAAAGACTAGTTCGGACCGGGGAGCTGTTTTTT. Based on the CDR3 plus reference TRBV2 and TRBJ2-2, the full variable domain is EPEVTQTPSHQVTQMGQEVILRCVPISNHLYFYWYRQILGQKVEFLVSFYNNEISEKSEIFDDQFSVERPDGSNFTLKIRSTKLEDSAMYFCASTQRLVRTGELFFGEGSRLTVL.

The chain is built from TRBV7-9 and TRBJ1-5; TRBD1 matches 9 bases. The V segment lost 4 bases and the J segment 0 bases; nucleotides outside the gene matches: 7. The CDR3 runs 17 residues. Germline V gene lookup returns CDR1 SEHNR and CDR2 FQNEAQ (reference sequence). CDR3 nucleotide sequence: TGTGCCAGCAGCTCCAACAGGGGGCCCTATAGCAATCAGCCCCAGCATTTT. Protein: CASSSNRGPYSNQPQHF.

The chain's CDR3 is CASSLVGQANYGYTF. The CDR3 DNA sequence: TGTGCCAGCAGCTTAGTGGGACAGGCCAACTATGGCTACACCTTC. This chain uses TRBV7-9 with TRBJ1-2; 8 bases map to TRBD1. V shed 1 base, J shed 2 bases, and the junction held 3 bases outside the gene matches. The CDR3 runs 15 residues. Per the germline V gene, CDR1 is SEHNR and CDR2 is FQNEAQ (reference sequence).

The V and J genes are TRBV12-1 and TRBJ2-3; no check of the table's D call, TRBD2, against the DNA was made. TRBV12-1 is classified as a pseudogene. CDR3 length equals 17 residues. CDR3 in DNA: TGTGCCAGCAGCTCGGGACTAGCGGGGACTTACACAGATACGCAGTATTTT. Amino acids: CASSSGLAGTYTDTQYF.